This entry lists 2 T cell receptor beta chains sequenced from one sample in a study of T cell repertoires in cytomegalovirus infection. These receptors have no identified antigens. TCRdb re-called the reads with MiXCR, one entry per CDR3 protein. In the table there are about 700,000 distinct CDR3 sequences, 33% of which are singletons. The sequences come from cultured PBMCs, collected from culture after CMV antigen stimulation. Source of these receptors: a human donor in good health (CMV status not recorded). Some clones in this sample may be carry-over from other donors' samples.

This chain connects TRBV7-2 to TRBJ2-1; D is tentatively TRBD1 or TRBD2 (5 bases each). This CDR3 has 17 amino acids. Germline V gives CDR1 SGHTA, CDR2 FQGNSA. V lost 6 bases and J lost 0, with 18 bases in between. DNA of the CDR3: TGTGCCAGCAGTTTATCCCGGGACCTAAGCTCCTACAATGAGCAGTTCTTC. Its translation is CASSLSRDLSSYNEQFF.

The chain's CDR3 is CSARGTEAFF. The CDR3 DNA is TGCAGTGCCCGGGGGACTGAAGCTTTCTTT. The rearrangement links TRBV20-1 to TRBJ1-1; TRBD1 is a possible D gene (5 bases). The CDR3 loop spans 10 amino acids. V gave up 6 bases and J gave up 5 bases, with 7 bases separating them. The germline V gene has CDR1 DFQATT and CDR2 SNEGSKA (reference sequence).